The clone carrying this T cell receptor beta chain was counted many times. Antigen: not known. RNA transcripts gave rise to amplified TCR beta CDR3 regions. During a first-round RT-PCR of the TCR CDR3, the HTBI primer set was used. TCRdb re-called the multiplex PCR reads through MiXCR, storing one row per CDR3 protein. This sample has hundreds of thousands of distinct CDR3 sequences, with under 15% found just once. The record originates from a study of T cells in Graves' hyperthyroidism and ophthalmopathy. Overall study findings and caveats: Most clonotypes that expanded in the thyroid above 0.001 also showed up in blood.

This CDR3 has 13 residues. Germline loops: CDR1 SNHLY, CDR2 FYNNEI. V was pared by 9 bases and J by 0 bases, with 11 bases between. Diagnoses were established using clinical symptoms, serum thyroxine and TRAb, thyroid ultrasound and orbital computed tomography. The receptor comes from a man younger than 30 with Graves' ophthalmopathy. The sequencing input was blood. This chain uses TRBV2 with TRBJ1-2, with D uncertain. In DNA form, the CDR3 reads TGTGCCAGACATCTGGATGCTAACTATGGCTACACCTTC. Translating it yields CARHLDANYGYTF.